The clone carrying this T cell receptor (beta chain) was recorded a few times. The target antigen is unknown. This sample was taken from a study of T-cell memory formation after mild COVID-19. About the study: Clusters of TCRs were largely donor specific. Study-wide results and caveats: CD4+ bias marked clones expanding day 15 to 37, unlike balanced contracting clones. Some clones that responded turned up in pre-infection memory, which suggests that cross-reactive memory joined in. The main location of contracting CD4+ clones was CM and EM, and that of contracting CD8+ clones was EMRA.

V lost 2 bases and J lost 1, with 10 bases in between. This CDR3 is built from 14 residues. Germline V gene data show CDR1 as SGHRS and CDR2 as YFSETQ. TCRdb recomputed calls from the 5' RACE reads with MiXCR, one row per CDR3 protein. Seen here are about 200,000 distinct CDR3 sequences, about 17% observed once, and the top ten hold 2% to 3%. The source material was PBMCs or a T cell subset sorted from them (not recorded which). This rearrangement joins TRBV5-1 to TRBJ2-7, with a weak D call TRBD1 (5 bases). The receptor comes from an adult woman who had mild COVID-19 (a few samples of this study predate the infection). Cell type and time point are not known. CDR3 DNA sequence: TGCGCCAGCAGCTTTACTGCAGGGTCCTACGAGCAGTACTTC. Protein: CASSFTAGSYEQYF.